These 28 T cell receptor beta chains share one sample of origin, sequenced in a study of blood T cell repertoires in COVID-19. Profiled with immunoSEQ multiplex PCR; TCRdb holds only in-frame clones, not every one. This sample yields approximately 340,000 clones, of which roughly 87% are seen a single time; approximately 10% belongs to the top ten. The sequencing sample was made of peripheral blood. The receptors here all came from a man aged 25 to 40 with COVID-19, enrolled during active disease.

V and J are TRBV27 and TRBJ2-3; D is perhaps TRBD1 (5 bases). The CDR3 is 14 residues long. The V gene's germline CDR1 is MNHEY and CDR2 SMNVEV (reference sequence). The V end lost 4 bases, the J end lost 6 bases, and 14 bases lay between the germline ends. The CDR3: CASSSPTTEDTQYF. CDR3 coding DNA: TGTGCCAGCAGTTCACCAACGACAGAGGATACGCAGTATTTT.

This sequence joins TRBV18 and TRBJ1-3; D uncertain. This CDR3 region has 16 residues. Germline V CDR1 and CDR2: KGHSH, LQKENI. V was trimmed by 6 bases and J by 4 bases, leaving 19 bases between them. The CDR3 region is CASSLEVRFAGNTIYF. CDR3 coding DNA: TGTGCCAGCTCTCTAGAAGTGAGGTTTGCCGGAAACACCATATATTTT.

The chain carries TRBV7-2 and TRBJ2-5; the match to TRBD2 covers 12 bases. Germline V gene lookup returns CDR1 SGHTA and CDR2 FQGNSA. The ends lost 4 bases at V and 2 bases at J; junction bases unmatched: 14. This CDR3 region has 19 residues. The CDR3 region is CASSSLRIPGTSGQETQYF. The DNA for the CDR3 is TGTGCCAGCAGCTCCTTAAGGATCCCCGGGACTAGCGGGCAAGAGACCCAGTACTTC.

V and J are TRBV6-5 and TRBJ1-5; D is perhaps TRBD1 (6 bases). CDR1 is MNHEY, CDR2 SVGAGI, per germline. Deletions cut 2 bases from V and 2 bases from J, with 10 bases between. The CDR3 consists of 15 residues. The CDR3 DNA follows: TGTGCCAGCAGTTACAGGGCAGGGGGCAATCAGCCCCAGCATTTT. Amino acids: CASSYRAGGNQPQHF.

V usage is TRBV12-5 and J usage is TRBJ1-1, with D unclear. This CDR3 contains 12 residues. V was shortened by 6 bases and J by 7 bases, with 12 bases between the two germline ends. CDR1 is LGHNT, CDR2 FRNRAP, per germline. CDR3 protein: CASGQTYSEAFF. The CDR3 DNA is TGTGCTAGTGGGCAGACCTACAGTGAAGCTTTCTTT.

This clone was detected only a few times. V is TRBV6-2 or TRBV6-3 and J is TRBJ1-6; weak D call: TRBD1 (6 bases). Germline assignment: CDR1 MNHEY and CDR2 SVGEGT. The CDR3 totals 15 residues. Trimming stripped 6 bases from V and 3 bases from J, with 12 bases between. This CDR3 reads CASSIGQFYNSPLHF. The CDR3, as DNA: TGTGCCAGCAGCATAGGACAGTTCTATAATTCACCCCTCCACTTT.

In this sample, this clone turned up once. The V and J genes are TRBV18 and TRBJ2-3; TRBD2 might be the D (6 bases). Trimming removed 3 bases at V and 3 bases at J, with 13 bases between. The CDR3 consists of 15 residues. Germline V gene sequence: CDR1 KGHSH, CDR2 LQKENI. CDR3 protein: CASSPRRDGTDTQYF. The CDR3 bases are TGTGCCAGCTCACCCAGGAGGGATGGTACAGATACGCAGTATTTT.

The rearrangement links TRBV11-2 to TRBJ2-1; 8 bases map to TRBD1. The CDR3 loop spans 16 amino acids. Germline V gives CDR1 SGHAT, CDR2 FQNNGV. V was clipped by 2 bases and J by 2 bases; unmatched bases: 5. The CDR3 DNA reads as TGTGCCAGCAGCTTATTCGGACAGGGTACCTACAATGAGCAGTTCTTC. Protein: CASSLFGQGTYNEQFF.

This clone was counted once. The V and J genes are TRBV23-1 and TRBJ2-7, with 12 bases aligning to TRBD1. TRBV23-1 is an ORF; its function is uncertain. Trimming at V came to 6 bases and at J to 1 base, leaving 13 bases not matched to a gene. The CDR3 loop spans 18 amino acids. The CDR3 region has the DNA TGCGCCAGCAGCCTAACCGGGACAGGGGGCAAGGGGTCCTACGAGCAGTACTTC. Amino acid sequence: CASSLTGTGGKGSYEQYF.

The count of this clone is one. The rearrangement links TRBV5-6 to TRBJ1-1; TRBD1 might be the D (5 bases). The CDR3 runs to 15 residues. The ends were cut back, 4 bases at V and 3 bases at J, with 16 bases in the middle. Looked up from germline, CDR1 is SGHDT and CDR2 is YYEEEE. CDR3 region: CASSIPGFMDTEAFF. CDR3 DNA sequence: TGTGCCAGCAGCATCCCAGGGTTTATGGACACTGAAGCTTTCTTT.

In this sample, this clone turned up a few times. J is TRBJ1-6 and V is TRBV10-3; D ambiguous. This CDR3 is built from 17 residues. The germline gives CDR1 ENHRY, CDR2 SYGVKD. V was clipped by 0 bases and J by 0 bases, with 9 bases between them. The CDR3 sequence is CAISESPGGSYNSPLHF. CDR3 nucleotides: TGTGCCATCAGTGAGTCGCCGGGAGGCTCCTATAATTCACCCCTCCACTTT.

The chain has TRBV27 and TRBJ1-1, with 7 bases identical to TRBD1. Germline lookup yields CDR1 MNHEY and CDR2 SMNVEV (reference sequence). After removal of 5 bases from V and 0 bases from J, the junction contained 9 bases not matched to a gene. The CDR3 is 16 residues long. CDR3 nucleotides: TGTGCCAGCAGTCCAGACAGGGCCCCCATGAACACTGAAGCTTTCTTT. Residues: CASSPDRAPMNTEAFF.

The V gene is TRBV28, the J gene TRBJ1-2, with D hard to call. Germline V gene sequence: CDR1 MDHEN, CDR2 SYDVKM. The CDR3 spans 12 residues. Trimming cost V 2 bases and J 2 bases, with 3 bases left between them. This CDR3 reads CASSLSNYGYTF. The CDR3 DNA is TGTGCCAGCAGTTTAAGCAACTATGGCTACACCTTC.

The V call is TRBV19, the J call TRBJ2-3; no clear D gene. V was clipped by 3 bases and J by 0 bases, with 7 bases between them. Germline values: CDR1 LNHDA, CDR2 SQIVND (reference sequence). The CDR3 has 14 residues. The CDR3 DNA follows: TGTGCCAGTAGTATCGAGTATAGCACAGATACGCAGTATTTT. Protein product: CASSIEYSTDTQYF.

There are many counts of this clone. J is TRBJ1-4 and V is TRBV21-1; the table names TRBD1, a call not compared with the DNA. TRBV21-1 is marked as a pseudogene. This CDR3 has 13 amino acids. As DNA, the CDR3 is TGTGCCAGCAGCAAAAGACAGGGTGAAAAACTGTTTTTT. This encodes CASSKRQGEKLFF.

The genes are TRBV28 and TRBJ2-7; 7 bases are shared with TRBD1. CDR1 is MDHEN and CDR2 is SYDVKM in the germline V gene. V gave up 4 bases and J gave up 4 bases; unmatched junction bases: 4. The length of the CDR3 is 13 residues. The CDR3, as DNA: TGTGCCAGCAGTTATGGGACAGCGTACGAGCAGTACTTC. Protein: CASSYGTAYEQYF.

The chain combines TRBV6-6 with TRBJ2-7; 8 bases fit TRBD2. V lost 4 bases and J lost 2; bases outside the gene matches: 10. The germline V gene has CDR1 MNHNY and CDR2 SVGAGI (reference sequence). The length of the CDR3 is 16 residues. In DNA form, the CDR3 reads TGTGCCAGCAGTTCGACGTCTAGCGGGCGTACCTACGAGCAGTACTTC. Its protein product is CASSSTSSGRTYEQYF.

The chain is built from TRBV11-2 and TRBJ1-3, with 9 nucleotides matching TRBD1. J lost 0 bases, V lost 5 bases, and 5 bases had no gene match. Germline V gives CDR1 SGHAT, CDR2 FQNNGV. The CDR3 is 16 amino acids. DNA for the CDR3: TGTGCCAGCAGCCTCCGGGACAGGGCCTCTGGAAACACCATATATTTT. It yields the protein CASSLRDRASGNTIYF.

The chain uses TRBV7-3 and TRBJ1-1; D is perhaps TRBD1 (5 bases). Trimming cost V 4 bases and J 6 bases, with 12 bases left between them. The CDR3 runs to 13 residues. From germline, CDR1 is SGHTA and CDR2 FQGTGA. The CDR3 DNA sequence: TGTGCCAGCAGCTACCAATCAGGGTCTGAAGCTTTCTTT. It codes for CASSYQSGSEAFF.

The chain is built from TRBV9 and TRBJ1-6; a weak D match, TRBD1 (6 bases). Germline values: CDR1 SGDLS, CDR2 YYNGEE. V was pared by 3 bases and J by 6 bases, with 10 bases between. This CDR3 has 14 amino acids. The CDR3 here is CASSAGQSNSPLHF. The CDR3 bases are TGTGCCAGCAGCGCCGGACAGTCTAATTCACCCCTCCACTTT.

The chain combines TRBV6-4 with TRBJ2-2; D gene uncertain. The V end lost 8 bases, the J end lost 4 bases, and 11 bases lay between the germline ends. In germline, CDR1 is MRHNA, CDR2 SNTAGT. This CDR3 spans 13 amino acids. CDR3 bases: TGTGCCAGCGCTAGTGAGTTCACCGGGGAGCTGTTTTTT. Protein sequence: CASASEFTGELFF.

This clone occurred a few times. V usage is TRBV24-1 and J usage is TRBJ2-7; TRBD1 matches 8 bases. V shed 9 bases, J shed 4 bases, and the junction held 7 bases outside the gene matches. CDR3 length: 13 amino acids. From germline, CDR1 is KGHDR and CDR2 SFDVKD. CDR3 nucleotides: TGTGCCACCTCCGGGACAGGAAATTACGAGCAGTACTTC. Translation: CATSGTGNYEQYF.

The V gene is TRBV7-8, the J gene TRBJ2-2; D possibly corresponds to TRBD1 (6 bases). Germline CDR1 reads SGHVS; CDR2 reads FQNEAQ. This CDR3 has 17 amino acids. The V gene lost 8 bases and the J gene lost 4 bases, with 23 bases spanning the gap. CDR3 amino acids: CASRFRDARGITGELFF. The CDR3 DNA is TGTGCCAGCCGATTTCGGGACGCAAGGGGGATCACCGGGGAGCTGTTTTTT. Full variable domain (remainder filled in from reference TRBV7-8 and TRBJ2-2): GAGVSQSPRYKVAKRGQDVALRCDPISGHVSLFWYQQALGQGPEFLTYFQNEAQLDKSGLPSDRFFAERPEGSVSTLKIQRTQQEDSAVYLCASRFRDARGITGELFFGEGSRLTVL.

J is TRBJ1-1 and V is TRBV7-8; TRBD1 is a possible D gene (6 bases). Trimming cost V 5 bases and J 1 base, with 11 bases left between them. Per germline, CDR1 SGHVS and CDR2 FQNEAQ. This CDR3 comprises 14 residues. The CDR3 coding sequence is TGTGCCAGCAGCGGGGGGGGCTGGAACACTGAAGCTTTCTTT. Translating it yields CASSGGGWNTEAFF. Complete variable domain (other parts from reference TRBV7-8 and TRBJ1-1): GAGVSQSPRYKVAKRGQDVALRCDPISGHVSLFWYQQALGQGPEFLTYFQNEAQLDKSGLPSDRFFAERPEGSVSTLKIQRTQQEDSAVYLCASSGGGWNTEAFFGQGTRLTVV.

This CDR3 reads CASSPSGTGATYEQYF. CDR3 DNA: TGTGCCAGCTCCCCCTCCGGGACAGGGGCGACCTACGAGCAGTACTTC. V and J are TRBV18 and TRBJ2-7, with 10 bases that match TRBD1. The length of the CDR3 is 16 residues. The trim removed 6 bases at V and 2 bases at J, leaving 10 bases unmatched. CDR1 is KGHSH and CDR2 is LQKENI in the germline V gene.

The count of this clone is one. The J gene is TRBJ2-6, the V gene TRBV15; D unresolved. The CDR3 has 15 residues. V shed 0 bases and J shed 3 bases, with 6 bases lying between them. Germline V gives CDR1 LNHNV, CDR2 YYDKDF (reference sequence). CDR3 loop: CATSRDPGGANVLTF. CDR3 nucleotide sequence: TGTGCCACCAGCAGAGATCCGGGTGGGGCCAACGTCCTGACTTTC.

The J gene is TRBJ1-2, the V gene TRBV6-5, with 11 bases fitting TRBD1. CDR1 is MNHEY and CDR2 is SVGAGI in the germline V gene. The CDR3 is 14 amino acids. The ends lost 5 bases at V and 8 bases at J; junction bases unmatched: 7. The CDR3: CASSMDRGRKGYTF. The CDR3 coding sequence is TGTGCCAGCAGTATGGACAGGGGGCGAAAAGGCTACACCTTC.

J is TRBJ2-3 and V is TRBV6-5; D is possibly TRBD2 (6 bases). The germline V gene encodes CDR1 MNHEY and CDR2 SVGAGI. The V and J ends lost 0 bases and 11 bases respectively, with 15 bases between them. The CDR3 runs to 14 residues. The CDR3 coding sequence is TGTGCCAGCAGTTACTCGACACGGGACTTAAGGCAGTATTTT. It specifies CASSYSTRDLRQYF.